This T cell receptor (beta chain) was sequenced in a study of blood T cell repertoires in COVID-19. Across the study: Both acute and convalescent COVID-19 samples were obtained from the United States, Italy and Spain. T cells, B-cell-depleted T cells, or PBMCs provided the cDNA or gDNA that served as material.

Methods used by the authors: Amplifying reference gene primers gave estimates of nucleated cell counts. Some clones are missing from TCRdb's copy, which holds only in-frame ones; the method was immunoSEQ multiplex PCR. The V and J calls and clone size come from that table; D and trimming were worked out from the DNA. The sample consists of around 250,000 clones, around 83% of them appearing once. Germline V CDR1 and CDR2: SGHRS, YFSETQ. V lost 1 base and J lost 2; bases outside the gene matches: 11. The CDR3 is made up of 18 amino acids. This clone was recorded once. This TCR was recovered from a man older than 75 with acute or convalescent COVID-19. This chain uses TRBV5-1 with TRBJ2-3; the match to TRBD2 covers 9 bases. Sequencing was done on a sample of peripheral blood. The CDR3 DNA is TGCGCCAGCAGCTTGATCTTAGCAGCGGGAGGATACACAGATACGCAGTATTTT. It encodes CASSLILAAGGYTDTQYF. Full variable domain (rest looked up from reference TRBV5-1 and TRBJ2-3): KAGVTQTPRYLIKTRGQQVTLSCSPISGHRSVSWYQQTPGQGLQFLFEYFSETQRNKGNFPGRFSGRQFSNSRSEMNVSTLELGDSALYLCASSLILAAGGYTDTQYFGPGTRLTVL.